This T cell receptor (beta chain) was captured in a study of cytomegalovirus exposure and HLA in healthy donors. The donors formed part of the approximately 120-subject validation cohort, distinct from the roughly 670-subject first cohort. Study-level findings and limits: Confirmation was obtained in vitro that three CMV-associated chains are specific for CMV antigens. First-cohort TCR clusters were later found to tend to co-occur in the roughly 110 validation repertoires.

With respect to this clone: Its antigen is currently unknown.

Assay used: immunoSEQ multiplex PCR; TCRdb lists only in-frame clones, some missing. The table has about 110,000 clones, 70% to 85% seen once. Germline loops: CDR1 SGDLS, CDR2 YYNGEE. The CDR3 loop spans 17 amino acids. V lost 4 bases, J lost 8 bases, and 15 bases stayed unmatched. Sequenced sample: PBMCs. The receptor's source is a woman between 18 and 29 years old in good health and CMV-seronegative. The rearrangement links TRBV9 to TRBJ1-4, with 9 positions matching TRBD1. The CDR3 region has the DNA TGTGCCAGCAGCCCCGGACAGGGGCCCTCTTTCGGGGAAAAACTGTTTTTT. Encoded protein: CASSPGQGPSFGEKLFF.